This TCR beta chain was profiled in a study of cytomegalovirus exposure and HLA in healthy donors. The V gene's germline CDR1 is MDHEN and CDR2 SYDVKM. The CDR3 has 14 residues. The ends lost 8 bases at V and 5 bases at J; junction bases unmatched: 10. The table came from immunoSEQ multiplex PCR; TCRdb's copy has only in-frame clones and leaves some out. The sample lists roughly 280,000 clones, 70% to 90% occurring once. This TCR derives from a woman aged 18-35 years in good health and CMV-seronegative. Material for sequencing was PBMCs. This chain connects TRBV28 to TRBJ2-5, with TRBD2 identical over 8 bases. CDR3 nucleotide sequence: TGTGCCAGCGGGAGACGGGGGGGCCGTGAGACCCAGTACTTC. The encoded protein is CASGRRGGRETQYF. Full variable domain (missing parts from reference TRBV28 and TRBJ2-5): DVKVTQSSRYLVKRTGEKVFLECVQDMDHENMFWYRQDPGLGLRLIYFSYDVKMKEKGDIPEGYSVSREKKERFSLILESASTNQTSMYLCASGRRGGRETQYFGPGTRLLVL.